The T cell receptor (beta chain) under discussion was sequenced for a study of T-cell reconstitution after alpha-beta-depleted transplantation in children. This clonotype was seen only a few times. As yet, its antigen is unknown. Unique molecular identifiers were incorporated when the TCRbeta library was constructed. TCRdb reprocessed the PCR reads with MiXCR, giving one entry per CDR3 protein. The sample shows under 400,000 distinct CDR3 sequences, about a quarter of them seen only once. Study-level findings and limits: After transplant, at about two months, alpha-beta T cells were reportedly derived from several hundred expanded graft clones. Some patients owed their high day-60 TCRbeta diversity to surviving recipient T cells and thymic progenitors. When one year had passed after transplant, most T-cell counts and diversity came from newly produced T cells.

V was shortened by 2 bases and J by 5 bases, with 12 bases between the two germline ends. The CDR3 totals 15 residues. Germline CDR1 is MNHEY and CDR2 is SVGAGI. The rearrangement links TRBV6-5 to TRBJ1-4, with D possibly being TRBD1 (5 bases). The origin of this receptor is a male patient aged 10 to 17 who had a stem cell transplant for acute lymphoblastic leukemia, so the T cells may come from the graft donor. The input for sequencing was PBMCs, mostly from graft donor cells, taken 180 days after TCRalphabeta/CD19-depleted stem cell transplant. The DNA of the CDR3 is TGTGCCAGCAGTTACGGGGCAGCACGAAATGAAAAACTGTTTTTT. Protein: CASSYGAARNEKLFF.